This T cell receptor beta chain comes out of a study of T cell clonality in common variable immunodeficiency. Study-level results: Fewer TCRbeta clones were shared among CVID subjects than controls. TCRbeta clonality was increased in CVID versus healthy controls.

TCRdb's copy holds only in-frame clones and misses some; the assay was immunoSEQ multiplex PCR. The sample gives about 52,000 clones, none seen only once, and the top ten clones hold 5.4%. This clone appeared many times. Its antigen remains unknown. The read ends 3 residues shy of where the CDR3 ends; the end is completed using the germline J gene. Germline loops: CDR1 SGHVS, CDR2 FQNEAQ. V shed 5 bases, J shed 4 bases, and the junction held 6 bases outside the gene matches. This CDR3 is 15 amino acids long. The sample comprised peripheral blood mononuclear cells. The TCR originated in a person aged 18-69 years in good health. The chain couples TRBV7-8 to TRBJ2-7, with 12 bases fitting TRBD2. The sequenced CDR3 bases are TGTGCCAGCAGCGAGACTAGCGGGAGACCTTACGAG. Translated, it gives CASSETSGRPYE. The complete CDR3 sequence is CASSETSGRPYEQYF.